Sequencing of this T cell receptor (beta chain) was carried out in a study of T cell repertoires in cytomegalovirus infection (dated by TCRdb to between 2018 and 2021). Regarding the study in general: Donor HLA type was relevant to the analysis, because carriage of CMV infection together with the matching HLA type was indicated by public TCR beta signatures. Results the study describes overall, beyond this receptor: In the ex vivo response, HLA-C-restricted CMV-specific TCR beta clonotypes were dominant, and in two of eight donors the single most frequent clonotype came from this HLA-C-restricted group. Cumulative frequency of public TCR beta family members discriminated carriers of CMV infection plus the relevant HLA type in this cohort and an independent approximately 340-donor cohort.

To note about this clonotype: No cognate antigen has been identified for it. There are no base qualities to consult, and no much larger clone falls within one base.

The CDR3 measures 14 amino acids from cysteine to phenylalanine. Only CDR3 DNA is held: 42 bases, read in frame from base 1. The CDR1 and CDR2 encoded by the germline V gene are KGHSH and LQKENI. The trim is 4 bases for V and 1 base for J, with a gap of 10 bases between the germline ends. The sequencer was an Illumina HiSeq 1500. TCRdb reran the public reads through fastp at Q25 and MiXCR, keeping productive beta chains. Rows are unified per CDR3 protein, each entry keeping the most common DNA and genes. Recorded for this sample are about 140,000 distinct CDR3 sequences; 5.5% to 8% of them occurred a single time. About a sixth of the sample belongs to the ten largest clones.

This clonotype was obtained from a human donor in good health (CMV status not recorded). Some clones in this sample may be carry-over from other donors' samples. The sequenced material came from PBMCs. Recombination connected TRBV18 to TRBJ1-1, with the D gene not confidently named. The DNA is TGTGCCAGCTCACGGACCTCATCGAACACTGAAGCTTTCTTT. Its translation is CASSRTSSNTEAFF.